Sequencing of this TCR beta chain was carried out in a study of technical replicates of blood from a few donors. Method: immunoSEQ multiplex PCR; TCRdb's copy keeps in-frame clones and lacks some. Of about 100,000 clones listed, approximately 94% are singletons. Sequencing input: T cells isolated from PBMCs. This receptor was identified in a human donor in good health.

CDR3 sequence (DNA): TGTGCCAGCAGCCAAATGACAAGTACCGGGGAGCTGTTTTTT. Its translation: CASSQMTSTGELFF. The rearrangement joins TRBV4-2 to TRBJ2-2; D is undetermined. Germline lookup yields CDR1 LGHNA and CDR2 YNFKEQ. Trimming left V 2 bases short and J 5 bases short, with 9 bases between. This CDR3 contains 14 residues.